One sample yielded the 20 T cell receptor beta chains listed below, sequenced in a study of shared clonotypes between healthy human individuals. Repertoires were generated with immunoSEQ multiplex PCR, while TCRdb's copy carries only in-frame clones and drops some. Here the sample spans fewer than 3 million clones, approximately 90% being singletons. The sample comprised naive CD4+ T cells from PBMCs. Specified subset: CD45RA+ positively selected. Every receptor here comes from a man aged 18 to 29 in good health. Some clones in this sample may be carry-over from other donors' samples.

The rearrangement links TRBV28 to TRBJ1-4, with a possible D match to TRBD1 (6 bases). The CDR3 extends over 15 amino acids. CDR1 and CDR2 (germline): MDHEN, SYDVKM. The V gene lost 6 bases and the J gene lost 6 bases, with 17 bases spanning the gap. CDR3 DNA: TGTGCCAGCAGCTCCGGGGGGGCGAAGGATGAAAAACTGTTTTTT. This codes for CASSSGGAKDEKLFF.

The chain joins TRBV28 to TRBJ1-6; the D is unclear. Germline lookup yields CDR1 MDHEN and CDR2 SYDVKM. The length of the CDR3 is 13 residues. The germline V and J ends were trimmed by 6 bases and 14 bases, with 17 bases remaining between them. CDR3 nucleotides: TGTGCCAGCAGCCTCAGGACGGCCACGTCCCTCCACTTT. Its protein product is CASSLRTATSLHF.

This clone has a single count. The chain joins TRBV11-1 to TRBJ2-7; 13 bases map to TRBD2. The V gene end was trimmed by 1 base and the J gene end by 7 bases; junction bases not matched to a gene: 7. CDR1 is SGHAT, CDR2 FQDESV, per germline (reference sequence). The CDR3 extends over 16 amino acids. The CDR3 reads CASSLGPGLAGREQYF. CDR3 DNA sequence: TGTGCCAGCAGCTTAGGACCGGGACTAGCGGGAAGGGAGCAGTACTTC.

The rearrangement uses TRBV11-2 and TRBJ1-5, with no clear D. Germline CDR1 is SGHAT and CDR2 is FQNNGV. This CDR3 is built from 16 residues. V was pared by 5 bases and J by 0 bases, with 14 bases between. The CDR3 DNA sequence: TGTGCCAGCAGCGCCCCGGACGGACTTAGCAATCAGCCCCAGCATTTT. As protein: CASSAPDGLSNQPQHF.

CDR3 nucleotides: TGCGCCAGCAGCCACCTGCCCAGGGACAGAAACTCGAACACTGAAGCTTTCTTT. Its protein product is CASSHLPRDRNSNTEAFF. The rearrangement links TRBV5-1 to TRBJ1-1; 7 bases match TRBD1. CDR3 size: 18 residues. The junction had 16 bases not matched to a gene; V was cut back by 4 bases and J by 1 base. From germline, CDR1 is SGHRS and CDR2 YFSETQ.

This clone came up a few times. Different DNA sequences within this sample yield the same CDR3. The chain couples TRBV5-1 to TRBJ1-1; tentatively, D is TRBD1 (5 bases). Germline CDR1 is SGHRS and CDR2 is YFSETQ. The CDR3 runs to 13 residues. V lost 5 bases and J lost 1, with 9 bases in between. The CDR3 loop reads CASRRDGNTEAFF. CDR3 sequence (DNA): TGCGCCAGCAGGCGGGACGGGAACACTGAAGCTTTCTTT.

The chain has TRBV19 and TRBJ2-4, with 8 bases aligning to TRBD2. The V gene end was trimmed by 4 bases and the J gene end by 8 bases; junction bases not matched to a gene: 13. Germline V gives CDR1 LNHDA, CDR2 SQIVND (reference sequence). The CDR3 runs to 16 residues. CDR3 in DNA: TGTGCCAGTAGTAACATTCAAGCCGGGAGGGCCGACATTCAGTACTTC. Translating gives CASSNIQAGRADIQYF.

For this clone: Other DNA sequences from this sample encode an identical CDR3 as well. This sequence joins TRBV6-5 and TRBJ1-1; D call uncertain. This CDR3 has 14 amino acids. The germline V gene has CDR1 MNHEY and CDR2 SVGAGI. The V end was cut by 2 bases, the J end by 1 base, with 8 bases between. CDR3: CASSYGLRNTEAFF. Here the CDR3 DNA reads TGTGCCAGCAGTTACGGGTTGAGGAACACTGAAGCTTTCTTT.

The V and J genes are TRBV7-2 and TRBJ1-5; D not resolved. CDR1 is SGHTA, CDR2 FQGNSA, per germline. This CDR3 is built from 12 residues. Trimming stripped 5 bases from V and 6 bases from J, with 8 bases between. The CDR3, as DNA: TGTGCCAGCAGCCGAGTACGTCAGCCCCAGCATTTT. The encoded protein is CASSRVRQPQHF.

V gene TRBV18 combines with J gene TRBJ2-5; TRBD2 matches at 7 bases. Germline CDR1 reads KGHSH; CDR2 reads LQKENI. The trim removed 4 bases at V and 2 bases at J, leaving 10 bases unmatched. There are 16 residues in the CDR3. CDR3 coding DNA: TGTGCCAGCTCACGAAGCTTAGGGACTACACAAGAGACCCAGTACTTC. Its protein is CASSRSLGTTQETQYF.

CDR3 sequence (DNA): TGTGCCAGCAGCCCCCGGGCCGGGGGCGGAATGGAAGGCTACACCTTC. It is translated as CASSPRAGGGMEGYTF. This sequence joins TRBV16 and TRBJ1-2, with TRBD1 as a possible D gene (6 bases). Trimming took 4 bases from V and 8 from J, leaving 23 bases between them. The CDR3 sequence is 16 residues long. Germline loops: CDR1 KGHSY, CDR2 FQNENV.

The gene calls are TRBV18 and TRBJ1-1; D unresolved. CDR1 KGHSH and CDR2 LQKENI come from the germline V gene. V was pared by 9 bases and J by 0 bases, with 11 bases between. This CDR3 region has 13 residues. CDR3 in DNA: TGTGCCAGTTCTGACACAGTGAACACTGAAGCTTTCTTT. Its translation is CASSDTVNTEAFF.

The chain carries TRBV18 and TRBJ1-1; TRBD1 is a possible D gene (5 bases). Germline CDR1 reads KGHSH; CDR2 reads LQKENI. CDR3 length: 19 residues. V lost 6 bases to trimming and J lost 2 bases, with 28 bases between them. The CDR3 spells CASSLFSLILGDLNTEAFF. For the CDR3, the DNA is TGTGCCAGCTCTCTTTTTAGTTTGATATTAGGGGACCTTAACACTGAAGCTTTCTTT.

The V gene is TRBV9, the J gene TRBJ1-2; no reliable D call. The CDR3 extends over 15 amino acids. The V gene's germline CDR1 is SGDLS and CDR2 YYNGEE. V was trimmed by 0 bases and J by 6 bases, leaving 15 bases between them. This CDR3 is CASSVAEGYIDGYTF. CDR3 coding DNA: TGTGCCAGCAGCGTAGCCGAGGGTTATATCGATGGCTACACCTTC.

This chain uses TRBV6-5 with TRBJ2-7; D tentatively fits TRBD1 or TRBD2 (7 bases each). The length of the CDR3 is 15 residues. CDR1 is MNHEY and CDR2 is SVGAGI in the germline V gene. With 8 bases removed from V and 2 bases from J, the gap between germline ends came to 19 bases. The chain's CDR3 is CASQEGGQGAYEQYF. For the CDR3, the DNA is TGTGCCAGCCAAGAGGGGGGGCAGGGGGCCTACGAGCAGTACTTC.

As DNA, the CDR3 is TGCGCCAGCAGCCAAGACCCAGCGGGCTCTACGTTAACCTACGAGCAGTACTTC. Protein product: CASSQDPAGSTLTYEQYF. The chain links TRBV4-3 to TRBJ2-7; D may be TRBD2 (6 bases). Germline values: CDR1 LGHNA, CDR2 YSLEER. V was pared by 0 bases and J by 2 bases, with 20 bases between. The CDR3 sequence is 18 residues long.

V is TRBV5-1 and J is TRBJ2-2; a possible D gene is TRBD2 (5 bases). In germline, CDR1 is SGHRS, CDR2 YFSETQ. Trimming removed 0 bases at V and 4 bases at J, with 7 bases between. The CDR3 covers 14 residues. The CDR3 DNA follows: TGCGCCAGCAGCTTGGGGGAGACCACCGGGGAGCTGTTTTTT. This sequence encodes CASSLGETTGELFF. The complete variable domain, with remaining parts taken from reference TRBV5-1 and TRBJ2-2, reads KAGVTQTPRYLIKTRGQQVTLSCSPISGHRSVSWYQQTPGQGLQFLFEYFSETQRNKGNFPGRFSGRQFSNSRSEMNVSTLELGDSALYLCASSLGETTGELFFGEGSRLTVL.

CDR3 protein: CASSSLTSSSGSYVLEQFF. CDR3 in DNA: TGTGCCAGCAGCTCATTAACCTCATCTAGCGGGAGTTATGTCCTTGAGCAGTTCTTC. The V gene is TRBV7-9, the J gene TRBJ2-1; 10 positions agree with TRBD2. The CDR3 length is 19 residues. With V trimmed by 4 bases and J by 9 bases, 21 bases remained unmatched. Germline CDR1 reads SEHNR; CDR2 reads FQNEAQ (reference sequence).

V and J are TRBV28 and TRBJ2-5; maybe TRBD1 (5 bases). CDR1 and CDR2 from the germline V gene are MDHEN and SYDVKM. The V and J ends lost 5 bases and 5 bases respectively, with 15 bases between them. CDR3 length: 14 residues. CDR3 region: CASSPRTPRETQYF. The CDR3 nucleotides are TGTGCCAGCAGTCCACGGACACCTCGTGAGACCCAGTACTTC.

As concerns this clone: Other DNA sequences within the sample encode an identical CDR3. The chain carries TRBV29-1 and TRBJ2-3; 7 bases are a match to TRBD2. Germline values: CDR1 SQVTM, CDR2 ANQGSEA. The CDR3 has 15 amino acids. V shed 3 bases and J 0 bases; nucleotides not matched to a gene: 6. The CDR3 sequence is CSVDGASGSTDTQYF. CDR3 nucleotide sequence: TGCAGCGTTGATGGGGCTAGCGGTAGCACAGATACGCAGTATTTT.